The source of this T cell receptor beta chain is a study of identical twins. Study-level points and caveats: Twin sharing of out-of-frame TCR alpha was underestimated by models in monozygotic pairs. While abundant cord blood beta clonotypes carried fewer insertions, memory repertoires showed no such pattern.

V shed 4 bases and J 4 bases; nucleotides not matched to a gene: 12. This CDR3 comprises 16 residues. Germline CDR1 reads SEHNR; CDR2 reads FQNEAQ (reference sequence). This clonotype was picked up many times. The antigen is unknown. cDNA carried unique molecular identifiers, and a universal primer site was added by template switching. TCRdb called the 5' RACE reads again in MiXCR, with one record for every CDR3 protein. The sample contains about 1.7 million distinct CDR3 sequences, roughly a third of which appear only once. The clonotype originates from a newborn girl in good health. Input material: cord blood. The chain combines TRBV7-9 with TRBJ1-2; the match to TRBD1 covers 7 bases. CDR3 protein: CASSSPPRDSPYGYTF. The CDR3 DNA reads as TGTGCCAGCAGCTCACCCCCCCGGGACAGCCCCTATGGCTACACCTTC. Full variable domain (rest looked up from reference TRBV7-9 and TRBJ1-2): DTGVSQNPRHKITKRGQNVTFRCDPISEHNRLYWYRQTLGQGPEFLTYFQNEAQLEKSRLLSDRFSAERPKGSFSTLEIQRTEQGDSAMYLCASSSPPRDSPYGYTFGSGTRLTVV.